This entry lists 17 T cell receptor beta chains sequenced from one sample in a study of cytomegalovirus exposure and HLA in healthy donors. A multiplex PCR was run with 60 Vbeta primers and 13 Jbeta primers. The method was immunoSEQ multiplex PCR; TCRdb's version includes in-frame clones alone and lacks a portion of them. This table has fewer than 130,000 clones, 60% to 80% appearing once. Sequencing was done on a sample of PBMCs. These receptor sequences come from a middle-aged man in good health and CMV-seropositive.

V usage is TRBV30 and J usage is TRBJ1-1; TRBD1 might be the D (6 bases). The length of the CDR3 is 12 residues. Germline values: CDR1 GTSNPN, CDR2 SVGIG (reference sequence). CDR3 amino acids: CVSRGADTEAFF. CDR3 DNA sequence: TGTGTCAGCCGGGGGGCGGACACTGAAGCTTTCTTT. Together with reference TRBV30 and TRBJ1-1, the CDR3 gives the full variable domain: SQTIHQWPATLVQPVGSPLSLECTVEGTSNPNLYWYRQAAGRGLQLLFYSVGIGQISSEVPQNLSASRPQDRQFILSSKKLLLSDSGFYLCVSRGADTEAFFGQGTRLTVV.

V and J are TRBV27 and TRBJ2-1; D gene unclear. The V and J ends lost 5 bases and 2 bases respectively, with 13 bases between them. The CDR3 contains 15 residues. In germline, CDR1 is MNHEY, CDR2 SMNVEV (reference sequence). CDR3 sequence (DNA): TGTGCCAGCAGTCTTGTACTGGGCCCCTACAATGAGCAGTTCTTC. It yields the protein CASSLVLGPYNEQFF.

This clone was found a few times. The rearrangement uses TRBV6-1 and TRBJ1-1; the D gene is possibly TRBD1 (6 bases). CDR1 MNHNS and CDR2 SASEGT come from the germline V gene. The CDR3 is 12 residues long. Deletions cut 6 bases from V and 1 base from J, with 6 bases between. The CDR3 loop reads CASRGQNTEAFF. DNA of the CDR3: TGTGCCAGCAGGGGACAGAACACTGAAGCTTTCTTT.

The genes are TRBV4-1 and TRBJ2-7, with 12 bases aligning to TRBD2. Germline V gene sequence: CDR1 MGHRA, CDR2 YSYEKL. The CDR3 sequence is 18 residues long. V shed 1 base and J 1 base; nucleotides not matched to a gene: 8. CDR3 nucleotide sequence: TGCGCCAGCAGCCAAGGGGCGCTAGCGGGAGGGCCTTCCTACGAGCAGTACTTC. Protein: CASSQGALAGGPSYEQYF.

This clone was seen only once. The chain is built from TRBV4-2 and TRBJ2-7; D might be TRBD2 (5 bases). This CDR3 spans 15 amino acids. The ends were cut back, 2 bases at V and 4 bases at J, with 15 bases in the middle. Germline lookup yields CDR1 LGHNA and CDR2 YNFKEQ. The CDR3 sequence is CASSQRTGMRYEQYF. The DNA of the CDR3 is TGTGCCAGCAGCCAACGGACCGGGATGAGGTACGAGCAGTACTTC.

J is TRBJ1-2 and V is TRBV19; TRBD1 matches 7 bases. The CDR3 runs to 15 residues. Losses at the gene ends were 1 base for V and 0 bases for J; bases not matched to a gene: 2. CDR1 LNHDA and CDR2 SQIVND come from the germline V gene (reference sequence). CDR3 loop: CASSIAGQTNYGYTF. For the CDR3, the DNA is TGTGCCAGTAGTATAGCGGGACAGACTAACTATGGCTACACCTTC. The complete variable domain, with remaining parts taken from reference TRBV19 and TRBJ1-2, reads DGGITQSPKYLFRKEGQNVTLSCEQNLNHDAMYWYRQDPGQGLRLIYYSQIVNDFQKGDIAEGYSVSREKKESFPLTVTSAQKNPTAFYLCASSIAGQTNYGYTFGSGTRLTVV.

On this clone: This CDR3 fails to terminate in the conserved phenylalanine or tryptophan, so it likely reflects a read error. CDR3 protein: CASSQTTNTGELFL. The DNA of the CDR3 is TGCGCCAGCAGTCAAACGACGAACACCGGGGAGCTGTTTCTT. This chain uses TRBV5-1 with TRBJ2-2; D is uncertain. Deletions cut 5 bases from V and 0 bases from J, with 8 bases between. The V gene's germline CDR1 is SGHRS and CDR2 YFSETQ. The CDR3 is made up of 14 amino acids.

V gene TRBV7-2 combines with J gene TRBJ2-2, with 12 bases lining up with TRBD2. Germline V gene lookup returns CDR1 SGHTA and CDR2 FQGNSA. The CDR3 runs to 15 residues. V lost 4 bases and J lost 4; bases outside the gene matches: 1. In DNA, the CDR3 is TGTGCCAGCAGCTCGGGACTAGCGGGCACCGGGGAGCTGTTTTTT. It translates to CASSSGLAGTGELFF.

This chain links TRBV7-9 with TRBJ2-5; 12 bases match TRBD2. With V trimmed by 5 bases and J by 5 bases, 9 bases remained unmatched. Germline V CDR1 and CDR2: SEHNR, FQNEAQ (reference sequence). The CDR3 runs 16 residues. In DNA, the CDR3 is TGTGCCAGCAGCAGTAGACTAGCGGGAGTAAAGGAGACCCAGTACTTC. Translation: CASSSRLAGVKETQYF.

The chain carries TRBV5-1 and TRBJ2-7; D possibly corresponds to TRBD2 (6 bases). The CDR3 is made up of 15 amino acids. Trimming stripped 4 bases from V and 5 bases from J, with 19 bases between. CDR1 and CDR2 (germline): SGHRS, YFSETQ. The CDR3 reads CASSTAGPDYDEQYF. CDR3 DNA sequence: TGCGCCAGCAGCACGGCGGGGCCCGATTATGACGAGCAGTACTTC.

This chain uses TRBV19 with TRBJ2-3; 11 bases map to TRBD2. CDR1 and CDR2 from the germline V gene are LNHDA and SQIVND (reference sequence). This CDR3 has 17 amino acids. V dropped 5 bases and J dropped 6; count of bases not matched to a gene: 13. CDR3 in DNA: TGTGCCAGTAGTCCCCGGGCTAGCGGGAGGCCGGGCGATACGCAGTATTTT. It encodes CASSPRASGRPGDTQYF.

The chain carries TRBV6-5 and TRBJ1-5; D is possibly TRBD1 (5 bases). The CDR3 length is 13 residues. Trimming removed 11 bases at V and 4 bases at J, with 15 bases between. CDR1 is MNHEY, CDR2 SVGAGI, per germline. CDR3 sequence (DNA): TGTGCCTCACAGGTGGGGCTGAATCAGCCCCAGCATTTT. Amino acid sequence: CASQVGLNQPQHF.

This chain uses TRBV6-1 with TRBJ1-2; 8 bases agree with TRBD1. V lost 2 bases and J lost 0; bases outside the gene matches: 2. The CDR3 is 15 residues long. The germline CDR1 and CDR2 sequences are MNHNS and SASEGT. CDR3 sequence reads: CASSEPGQANYGYTF. As DNA, the CDR3 is TGTGCCAGCAGTGAACCGGGACAGGCTAACTATGGCTACACCTTC.

This rearrangement joins TRBV6-6 to TRBJ1-4; no clear D gene. With 0 bases removed from V and 0 bases from J, the gap between germline ends came to 8 bases. CDR1 is MNHNY and CDR2 is SVGAGI in the germline V gene (reference sequence). The CDR3 extends over 16 amino acids. The CDR3 reads CASSYSRGTTNEKLFF. CDR3 DNA: TGTGCCAGCAGTTACTCTCGGGGTACAACTAATGAAAAACTGTTTTTT.

The chain combines TRBV5-1 with TRBJ2-7, with 7 bases aligning to TRBD1. Germline loops: CDR1 SGHRS, CDR2 YFSETQ. The ends lost 0 bases at V and 1 base at J; junction bases unmatched: 4. The CDR3 runs 15 residues. The CDR3: CASSLVGQRSYEQYF. For the CDR3, the DNA is TGCGCCAGCAGCTTGGTGGGACAGCGTTCCTACGAGCAGTACTTC.

This chain joins TRBV7-8 and TRBJ2-7; D remains unclear. Germline V CDR1 and CDR2: SGHVS, FQNEAQ. Between the trimmed V and J ends, which lost 5 bases and 7 bases, there was a span of 12 bases. This CDR3 has 12 amino acids. The CDR3 reads CASSPQTDEQYF. CDR3 sequence (DNA): TGTGCCAGCAGCCCCCAGACTGATGAGCAGTACTTC.

The chain has TRBV5-6 and TRBJ1-2; D unclear. Deletions cut 4 bases from V and 4 bases from J, with 8 bases between. In germline, CDR1 is SGHDT, CDR2 YYEEEE. The CDR3 runs 12 residues. In nucleotides, the CDR3 is TGTGCCAGCAGCACCCTACTCTATGGCTACACCTTC. Protein sequence: CASSTLLYGYTF.